These 3 T cell receptor beta chains originate from one sample sequenced in a study of T cell changes during pregnancy in multiple sclerosis. Generated by immunoSEQ multiplex PCR, the TCRdb table keeps only in-frame clones and is missing some. The sample includes approximately 48,000 clones, approximately 94% of them seen just once. Sequencing was performed on CD4+ T cells from peripheral blood mononuclear cells, taken in the second trimester of pregnancy. These receptors were collected from a female donor with multiple sclerosis, enrolled in a pregnancy study.

This clone was counted ten times or more. The chain uses TRBV19 and TRBJ1-5; D might be TRBD1 (5 bases). V gave up 8 bases and J gave up 0 bases, with 20 bases separating them. The CDR3 contains 17 residues. Germline assignment: CDR1 LNHDA and CDR2 SQIVND (reference sequence). For the CDR3, the DNA is TGTGCCAGTCAGGGTCGCCCGACTCGGTATAGCAATCAGCCCCAGCATTTT. Its translation is CASQGRPTRYSNQPQHF.

The chain combines TRBV2 with TRBJ2-1; D perhaps matches TRBD2 (6 bases). There are 12 residues in the CDR3. CDR1 and CDR2 (germline): SNHLY, FYNNEI. V lost 7 bases and J lost 7, with 11 bases in between. CDR3 DNA sequence: TGTGCCAGCACCATTGGGGGGAATGAGCAGTTCTTC. It is translated as CASTIGGNEQFF.

The rearrangement joins TRBV4-2 to TRBJ2-7; 7 bases agree with TRBD1. The CDR3 consists of 16 residues. The germline V gene has CDR1 LGHNA and CDR2 YNFKEQ. After removal of 0 bases from V and 6 bases from J, the junction contained 11 bases not matched to a gene. The CDR3 DNA reads TGTGCCAGCAGCCAAGATCAGGGGGAGAATTACTCCGAGCAGTACTTC. It is translated as CASSQDQGENYSEQYF.